The present TCR beta chain was sequenced within a study of response to subunit inactivated influenza vaccine. MiXCR, run by TCRdb on the RT-PCR reads, gives a single entry per CDR3 protein. The sample carries about 300,000 distinct CDR3 sequences, roughly 22% recorded once. As to this clonotype: The antigen is not known.

Study-wide findings and caveats: The authors put forward the suggestion that each seasonal influenza vaccination may bring in only a limited number of new T cells.

This CDR3 is built from 16 residues. Germline-derived CDR1 and CDR2 are MNHEY and SVGEGT. V lost 2 bases and J 0 bases, leaving 14 bases between the germline ends. The material was PBMCs from blood, obtained about 20 months after vaccination. The chain has TRBV6-2 or TRBV6-3 and TRBJ2-7; D is tentatively TRBD1 or TRBD2 (5 bases each). The sequence derives from a man aged 50 to 69 who received an inactivated influenza vaccine. The CDR3 region has the DNA TGTGCCAGCAGTTACCCCCGGGACGGCAGCTCCTACGAGCAGTACTTC. Its translation: CASSYPRDGSSYEQYF.